These T cell receptor beta chains were read from a single sample in a study of blood T cells in healthy people across ages. TCRdb analysed the 5' RACE reads with MiXCR anew, one entry per CDR3 protein. The sample lists approximately 320,000 distinct CDR3 sequences, less than 30% occurring once. The sample was blood. The receptors were gathered from a woman aged 70-85 years in good health. Both conserved end residues are part of each CDR3. The order of the fields is J gene, clone size, D gene, V gene, CDR3 DNA, CDR3 protein. The D gene is left open where the match is weak. A row's size may be missing; if present it is once, few, many or a size class.

j_call: TRBJ2-5; clone_size: NA; d_call: NA; v_call: TRBV7-2; cdr3_nt: TGTGCCAGCACTACCGGCAGGGGCCTGACCCAGTACTTC; cdr3_aa: CASTTGRGLTQYF
j_call: TRBJ2-1; clone_size: few; d_call: NA; v_call: TRBV28; cdr3_nt: TGTGCCAGCAGTCTCGGACAGGGGCTAGCGGGATCGAATGAGCAGTTCTTC; cdr3_aa: CASSLGQGLAGSNEQFF
j_call: TRBJ2-2; clone_size: NA; d_call: TRBD2; v_call: TRBV18; cdr3_nt: TGTGCCAGCTCACCTCCGGGACTAGCGGGAGAAGGGGAGCTGTTTTTT; cdr3_aa: CASSPPGLAGEGELFF
j_call: TRBJ1-6; clone_size: NA; d_call: TRBD1; v_call: TRBV20-1; cdr3_nt: TGCAGTGCTAGAATGACAGGGGGCACCCCCACGAATTCACCCCTCCACTTT; cdr3_aa: CSARMTGGTPTNSPLHF
j_call: TRBJ1-5; clone_size: NA; d_call: NA; v_call: TRBV6-2/TRBV6-3; cdr3_nt: TGTGCCAGCACACCGGGACGCAGGGGCCGGGAGCAGCCCCAGCATTTT; cdr3_aa: CASTPGRRGREQPQHF
j_call: TRBJ2-7; clone_size: few; d_call: TRBD2; v_call: TRBV6-6; cdr3_nt: TGTGCCAACAGTTACGGGGGGGAATACGAGCAGTACTTC; cdr3_aa: CANSYGGEYEQYF
j_call: TRBJ2-2; clone_size: NA; d_call: NA; v_call: TRBV12-5; cdr3_nt: TGTGCTAGTGGTTTGGAACGGACCACCGGGGAGCTGTTTTTT; cdr3_aa: CASGLERTTGELFF
j_call: TRBJ2-1; clone_size: NA; d_call: TRBD2; v_call: TRBV20-1; cdr3_nt: TGCAGTGCTAGAGGACTAGCGGGGTACAATGAGCAGTTCTTC; cdr3_aa: CSARGLAGYNEQFF
j_call: TRBJ1-1; clone_size: NA; d_call: NA; v_call: TRBV28; cdr3_nt: TGTGCCAGCAGTGGGGTGTTGCGGGGATGGGGGAACACTGAAGCTTTCTTT; cdr3_aa: CASSGVLRGWGNTEAFF
j_call: TRBJ1-3; clone_size: many; d_call: TRBD1; v_call: TRBV10-3; cdr3_nt: TGTGCCATCCGGGACAGCTCTGGAAACACCATATATTTT; cdr3_aa: CAIRDSSGNTIYF
j_call: TRBJ1-1; clone_size: NA; d_call: TRBD1; v_call: TRBV6-5; cdr3_nt: TGTGCCAGCAGTTACTCGGGGACAGGGCACACTGAAGCTTTCTTT; cdr3_aa: CASSYSGTGHTEAFF
j_call: TRBJ2-2; clone_size: few; d_call: NA; v_call: TRBV28; cdr3_nt: TGTGCCAGCAGACGAAGTAGGGACACCGGGGAGCTGTTTTTT; cdr3_aa: CASRRSRDTGELFF